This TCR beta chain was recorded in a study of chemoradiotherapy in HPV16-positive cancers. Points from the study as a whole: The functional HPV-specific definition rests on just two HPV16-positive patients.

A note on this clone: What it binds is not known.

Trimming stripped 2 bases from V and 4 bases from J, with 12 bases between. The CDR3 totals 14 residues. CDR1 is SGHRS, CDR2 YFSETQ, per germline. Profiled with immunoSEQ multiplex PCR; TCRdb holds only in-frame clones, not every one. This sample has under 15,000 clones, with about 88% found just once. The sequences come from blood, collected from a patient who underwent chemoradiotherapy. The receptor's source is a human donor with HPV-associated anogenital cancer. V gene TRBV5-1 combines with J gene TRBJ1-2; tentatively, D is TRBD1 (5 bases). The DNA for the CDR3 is TGCGCCAGCAGCTTAGAAGGGGAGGCCTATGGCTACACCTTC. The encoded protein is CASSLEGEAYGYTF.